The 9 T cell receptor beta chains in this list originate from one sample, sequenced in a study of identical twins. From the 5' RACE reads, TCRdb called clonotypes with MiXCR, one entry per CDR3 protein. In the table there are roughly 490,000 distinct CDR3 sequences, about 13% of which are singletons. The same sample was also used in a study of yellow fever vaccine responses in identical twins.

The specimen was CD4+ T cells sorted from blood. The receptors derive from a woman between 18 and 30 years old in good health.

This clonotype was counted at least ten times. The chain couples TRBV6-5 to TRBJ1-1; no clear D gene. V was clipped by 2 bases and J by 0 bases, with 4 bases between them. From germline, CDR1 is MNHEY and CDR2 SVGAGI. The CDR3 consists of 13 residues. The CDR3 reads CASSYALNTEAFF. The CDR3 DNA is TGTGCCAGCAGTTACGCACTGAACACTGAAGCTTTCTTT.

This clonotype was found a few times. The rearrangement links TRBV4-3 to TRBJ2-5, with 7 nucleotides matching TRBD1. Losses at the gene ends were 0 bases for V and 4 bases for J; bases not matched to a gene: 2. This CDR3 is 14 amino acids long. Per the germline V gene, CDR1 is LGHNA and CDR2 is YSLEER. CDR3 in amino acids: CASSQEHRGETQYF. Written as DNA, the CDR3 is TGCGCCAGCAGCCAAGAACACAGGGGAGAGACCCAGTACTTC.

The chain is built from TRBV3-1 and TRBJ2-5; D assignment may be TRBD1 or TRBD2 (6 bases each). There are 15 residues in the CDR3. Between the trimmed V and J ends, which lost 0 bases and 5 bases, there was a span of 13 bases. Germline V lookup: CDR1 LGHDT, CDR2 YNNKEL (reference sequence). The chain's CDR3 is CASSQERGRRETQYF. DNA of the CDR3: TGTGCCAGCAGCCAAGAACGGGGGCGCCGGGAGACCCAGTACTTC.

This clonotype was found a few times. This rearrangement joins TRBV12-5 to TRBJ2-5; D might be TRBD1 (6 bases). V was shortened by 7 bases and J by 2 bases, with 20 bases between the two germline ends. The CDR3 contains 16 residues. Germline CDR1 LGHNT, CDR2 FRNRAP. The CDR3 nucleotides are TGTGCTAGTGCCACTCGGGAAGGGGGTAAACAAGAGACCCAGTACTTC. This encodes CASATREGGKQETQYF. The variable domain in full, completed from reference TRBV12-5 and TRBJ2-5, reads DARVTQTPRHKVTEMGQEVTMRCQPILGHNTVFWYRQTMMQGLELLAYFRNRAPLDDSGMPKDRFSAEMPDATLATLKIQPSEPRDSAVYFCASATREGGKQETQYFGPGTRLLVL.

V and J are TRBV7-9 and TRBJ2-1, with 10 bases that match TRBD1. V was clipped by 0 bases and J by 13 bases; unmatched bases: 3. Germline loops: CDR1 SEHNR, CDR2 FQNEAQ (reference sequence). CDR3 length: 13 residues. DNA for the CDR3: TGTGCCAGCAGCTTAGCGGGGACAGGGGAACAGTTCTTC. Its translation is CASSLAGTGEQFF.

The chain links TRBV11-1 to TRBJ2-1; tentatively, D is TRBD2 (6 bases). Trimming removed 1 base at V and 9 bases at J, with 28 bases between. The CDR3 runs to 19 residues. Germline V gives CDR1 SGHAT, CDR2 FQDESV (reference sequence). The CDR3 nucleotides are TGTGCCAGCAGCTTAGTGGCCGGGGATGGTTGGTTCGGGGGACTTGAGCAGTTCTTC. Translating it yields CASSLVAGDGWFGGLEQFF. Filled out from reference TRBV11-1 and TRBJ2-1, the complete variable domain reads EAEVAQSPRYKITEKSQAVAFWCDPISGHATLYWYRQILGQGPELLVQFQDESVVDDSQLPKDRFSAERLKGVDSTLKIQPAELGDSAMYLCASSLVAGDGWFGGLEQFFGPGTRLTVL.

There are many counts of this clonotype. The DNA of the CDR3 is TGTGCCATCCGGACTAGCGGGGGGGCCGGTTACAATGAGCAGTTCTTC. Translated, it gives CAIRTSGGAGYNEQFF. The gene calls are TRBV28 and TRBJ2-1, with 15 bases fitting TRBD2. Germline CDR1 and CDR2: MDHEN and SYDVKM. This CDR3 is 16 amino acids long. The junction had 8 bases not matched to a gene; V was cut back by 10 bases and J by 4 bases.

A few counts support this clonotype. The chain uses TRBV3-1 and TRBJ2-3, with TRBD2 matching 8 bases. The V and J ends lost 4 bases and 6 bases, in that order; junction bases with no gene match: 9. The CDR3 spans 15 residues. The germline gives CDR1 LGHDT, CDR2 YNNKEL (reference sequence). The CDR3 is CASSLKAGEFDTQYF. Here the CDR3 DNA reads TGTGCCAGCAGCCTTAAAGCGGGAGAATTCGATACGCAGTATTTT.

The DNA of the CDR3 is TGTGCCAGCAGTTCCGACAGGGGACGGTACTTC. Its translation is CASSSDRGRYF. This chain connects TRBV6-2 or TRBV6-3 to TRBJ2-4, with TRBD1 identical over 8 bases. Per germline, CDR1 MNHEY and CDR2 SVGEGT. The J segment lost 15 bases and the V segment lost 4 bases, leaving 5 bases of the junction unmatched. CDR3 length equals 11 residues.